Listed here are 29 T cell receptor beta chains from one sample, sequenced in a study of blood T cell repertoires in COVID-19. The data were produced by immunoSEQ multiplex PCR, yet TCRdb's version contains in-frame clones alone and is incomplete. The table lists about 260,000 clones, roughly nine tenths of them singletons, with around 8.8% in the top ten. The sequencing sample was made of peripheral blood. Receptors were obtained from a man aged 35 to 55 with active or convalescent COVID-19.

The rearrangement uses TRBV7-7 and TRBJ1-5; perhaps TRBD1 as D (5 bases). V was trimmed by 1 base and J by 6 bases, leaving 13 bases between them. Per germline, CDR1 SSHAT and CDR2 FNYEAQ (reference sequence). The CDR3 spans 15 residues. The CDR3 nucleotides read TGTGCCAGCAGCTTAGGTGGCAGGGCGGTTCAGCCCCAGCATTTT. Protein: CASSLGGRAVQPQHF.

The chain employs TRBV9 and TRBJ1-3, with D hard to call. In germline, CDR1 is SGDLS, CDR2 YYNGEE. V shed 4 bases and J shed 4 bases, with 9 bases lying between them. This CDR3 has 13 residues. CDR3 region: CASSISGGNTIYF. As DNA, the CDR3 is TGTGCCAGCAGCATTAGCGGCGGAAACACCATATATTTT.

This rearrangement joins TRBV9 to TRBJ1-1; 9 bases are a match to TRBD1. CDR3 length equals 17 residues. J gave up 0 bases and V 3 bases, and 9 bases lay outside the gene matches. Germline values: CDR1 SGDLS, CDR2 YYNGEE. The CDR3 protein is CASSAEGRTGVNTEAFF. As DNA, the CDR3 is TGTGCCAGCAGCGCCGAAGGACGGACAGGGGTGAACACTGAAGCTTTCTTT.

As regards this clone: Other DNA variants within this sample encode the same CDR3. This chain uses TRBV5-5 with TRBJ2-6; 8 bases are a match to TRBD1. V was pared by 4 bases and J by 0 bases, with 6 bases of the junction left unmatched. CDR3 length: 17 amino acids. Per the germline V gene, CDR1 is SGHKS and CDR2 is YYEKEE (reference sequence). The CDR3 DNA reads TGTGCCAGCAGCCCCGGGACAGGTGTCTCTGGGGCCAACGTCCTGACTTTC. Protein product: CASSPGTGVSGANVLTF.

This rearrangement joins TRBV12-3 or TRBV12-4 to TRBJ2-7; a weak D match, TRBD2 (5 bases). The V end was cut by 6 bases, the J end by 6 bases, with 12 bases between. The CDR3 runs 12 residues. The CDR3: CASRLSGGEQYF. For the CDR3, the DNA is TGTGCCAGCAGACTCTCCGGAGGCGAGCAGTACTTC.

V gene TRBV19 combines with J gene TRBJ2-7; 12 bases match TRBD2. Germline V lookup: CDR1 LNHDA, CDR2 SQIVND (reference sequence). The CDR3 length is 14 residues. Losses at the gene ends were 6 bases for V and 4 bases for J; bases not matched to a gene: 4. The DNA of the CDR3 is TGTGCCAGTAGCACTAGCGGGAGGAGGTACGAGCAGTACTTC. Protein product: CASSTSGRRYEQYF.

This clone showed up just once. This chain links TRBV3-1 (or the pseudogene TRBV3-2) with TRBJ2-4, with no clear D. Germline assignment: CDR1 LGHDT and CDR2 YNNKEL (reference sequence). This CDR3 spans 13 amino acids. Trimming cost V 1 base and J 9 bases, with 10 bases left between them. In DNA, the CDR3 is TGTGCCAGCAGCCAAGCCAAGGAGACCATTCAGTACTTC. Its protein is CASSQAKETIQYF.

This clone appeared once. This chain joins TRBV10-3 and TRBJ2-5; tentatively, D is TRBD1 (8 bases). The germline V gene has CDR1 ENHRY and CDR2 SYGVKD. This CDR3 has 19 amino acids. The V end was cut by 0 bases, the J end by 4 bases, with 24 bases between. The CDR3 sequence: CAISESQGGGDRPPETQYF. Written as DNA, the CDR3 is TGTGCCATCAGTGAGTCACAAGGGGGAGGGGACAGGCCTCCAGAGACCCAGTACTTC.

The chain recombines TRBV6-5 with TRBJ1-2; 7 nucleotides line up with TRBD1. The junction had 10 bases not matched to a gene; V was cut back by 5 bases and J by 4 bases. CDR3 length equals 15 residues. CDR1 is MNHEY and CDR2 is SVGAGI in the germline V gene. Here the CDR3 DNA reads TGTGCCAGCAGTCGCGACAGGGTTAGAGCCTATGGCTACACCTTC. It yields the protein CASSRDRVRAYGYTF.

This clone has a count of ten or more. The V gene is TRBV6-6, the J gene TRBJ2-3; D may be TRBD2 (5 bases). CDR1 and CDR2 (germline): MNHNY, SVGAGI (reference sequence). The CDR3 runs to 16 residues. V lost 2 bases and J 9 bases, leaving 21 bases between the germline ends. The DNA of the CDR3 is TGTGCCAGCAGTTACCCCGCGGTCCCGAAGGAGGTCACGCAGTATTTT. This gives the protein CASSYPAVPKEVTQYF.

Only a few counts were recorded for this clone. The chain couples TRBV11-3 to TRBJ1-1; 8 nucleotides agree with TRBD1. V gave up 3 bases and J gave up 4 bases; unmatched junction bases: 7. The CDR3 covers 15 residues. The germline V gene encodes CDR1 SGHNT and CDR2 YENEEA. This CDR3 reads CASSLEGQAGTEAFF. The CDR3 nucleotides are TGTGCCAGCAGCTTGGAGGGACAGGCGGGCACTGAAGCTTTCTTT.

V gene TRBV28 combines with J gene TRBJ2-2; unclear D gene. V was pared by 7 bases and J by 3 bases, with 6 bases between. CDR3 size: 12 residues. The V gene's germline CDR1 is MDHEN and CDR2 SYDVKM. CDR3 residues: CASISYTGELFF. The CDR3 nucleotides are TGTGCCAGCATCTCGTACACCGGGGAGCTGTTTTTT.

The sample holds one count of this clone. The chain joins TRBV28 to TRBJ1-1; 9 nucleotides match TRBD1. The germline CDR1 and CDR2 sequences are MDHEN and SYDVKM. V lost 6 bases and J lost 4; bases outside the gene matches: 12. The CDR3 sequence is 16 residues long. The CDR3 DNA follows: TGTGCCAGCAGGCTTAAACAGGGGGCATTGTTCACTGAAGCTTTCTTT. As protein: CASRLKQGALFTEAFF.

This clone was detected only once. The rearrangement joins TRBV5-1 to TRBJ2-2; 9 nucleotides match TRBD1. Germline assignment: CDR1 SGHRS and CDR2 YFSETQ. The CDR3 extends over 15 amino acids. V was pared by 7 bases and J by 5 bases, with 9 bases of the junction left unmatched. CDR3 DNA sequence: TGCGCCAGCGCGCCGGGACAGGGTGGGACCGGGGAGCTGTTTTTT. Its translation is CASAPGQGGTGELFF.

This clone was counted a single time. The V call is TRBV19, the J call TRBJ2-1; D may be TRBD2 (6 bases). Germline-derived CDR1 and CDR2 are LNHDA and SQIVND (reference sequence). The CDR3 consists of 12 residues. Trimming took off 7 bases at V and 15 bases at J, with 19 bases between the two ends. The CDR3 DNA reads as TGTGCCAGTATAGGAGGAGGGGCGGCACCGTTCTTC. Protein product: CASIGGGAAPFF.

The chain couples TRBV6-1 to TRBJ1-6, with D possibly TRBD1 on 6 matching bases. The CDR3 spans 17 residues. In germline, CDR1 is MNHNS, CDR2 SASEGT. The germline V and J ends were trimmed by 1 base and 0 bases, with 10 bases remaining between them. The CDR3 DNA is TGTGCCAGCAGTGAAGTCAGGGGCGCCTCCTATAATTCACCCCTCCACTTT. Amino acids: CASSEVRGASYNSPLHF.

The rearrangement uses TRBV9 and TRBJ1-2, with 7 bases aligning to TRBD1. The germline V gene encodes CDR1 SGDLS and CDR2 YYNGEE. V dropped 7 bases and J dropped 9; count of bases not matched to a gene: 12. The CDR3 has 13 residues. Here the CDR3 reads CASSPGTDASYTF. CDR3 nucleotide sequence: TGTGCCAGCTCACCCGGGACAGATGCTAGCTACACCTTC.

The chain carries TRBV19 and TRBJ2-2, with 7 bases identical to TRBD2. The CDR3 is 18 residues long. CDR1 is LNHDA, CDR2 SQIVND, per germline (reference sequence). Trimming at V came to 7 bases and at J to 5 bases, leaving 19 bases not matched to a gene. The CDR3 region has the DNA TGTGCCAGTAATCTTGGCGGCGGGAGAAACTTCAGAACCGGGGAGCTGTTTTTT. Residues: CASNLGGGRNFRTGELFF.

The chain combines TRBV3-1 (or the pseudogene TRBV3-2) with TRBJ1-1; 7 bases map to TRBD1. The germline V gene encodes CDR1 LGHDT and CDR2 YNNKEL (reference sequence). The ends lost 5 bases at V and 6 bases at J; junction bases unmatched: 6. The CDR3 totals 13 residues. The CDR3, as DNA: TGTGCCAGCAGCTTCAGGGGGGAGGCTGAAGCTTTCTTT. Its translation: CASSFRGEAEAFF.

CDR3 region: CASSLVQGSGYTF. The DNA for the CDR3 is TGTGCCAGCAGTTTAGTTCAGGGGTCTGGCTACACCTTC. The rearrangement uses TRBV28 and TRBJ1-2; tentatively, D is TRBD1 (6 bases). There are 13 residues in the CDR3. Germline CDR1 MDHEN, CDR2 SYDVKM. V was pared by 2 bases and J by 7 bases, with 11 bases between.

V is TRBV6-5 and J is TRBJ2-3; D possibly corresponds to TRBD1 (5 bases). Germline lookup yields CDR1 MNHEY and CDR2 SVGAGI. The CDR3 spans 15 residues. Trimming took off 5 bases at V and 4 bases at J, with 16 bases between the two ends. The CDR3 region has the DNA TGTGCCAGCAGTCCGTTAGGGGATGAGGCAGATACGCAGTATTTT. It translates to CASSPLGDEADTQYF.

The V and J genes are TRBV12-5 and TRBJ1-5; 9 bases are shared with TRBD1. The V and J ends lost 1 base and 7 bases, in that order; junction bases with no gene match: 14. This CDR3 is built from 18 residues. From germline, CDR1 is LGHNT and CDR2 FRNRAP. The CDR3 is CASGLAIGTGLLRQPQHF. Here the CDR3 DNA reads TGTGCTAGTGGTTTGGCGATAGGGACAGGGTTGTTGAGACAGCCCCAGCATTTT.

The V call is TRBV5-4, the J call TRBJ2-5; 7 bases agree with TRBD1. V lost 7 bases to trimming and J lost 2 bases; unmatched junction nucleotides: 8. CDR1 and CDR2 from the germline V gene are SGHNT and YYREEE (reference sequence). The CDR3 runs to 14 residues. The CDR3 DNA follows: TGTGCCAGCGGCCCTGGGGACAGACAAGAGACCCAGTACTTC. Translation gives CASGPGDRQETQYF.

The V gene is TRBV6-5, the J gene TRBJ2-3; perhaps TRBD2 as D (6 bases). V dropped 2 bases and J dropped 0 bases, with 9 bases sitting between them. The CDR3 has 15 residues. CDR1 and CDR2 from the germline V gene are MNHEY and SVGAGI. The CDR3 region has the DNA TGTGCCAGCAGTTACGGAGGGGCTAGCACAGATACGCAGTATTTT. This sequence encodes CASSYGGASTDTQYF.

V and J are TRBV9 and TRBJ2-2; D remains unclear. The CDR3 spans 13 residues. Germline loops: CDR1 SGDLS, CDR2 YYNGEE. V was pared by 3 bases and J by 1 base, with 4 bases between. CDR3 residues: CASSGQNTGELFF. The CDR3 nucleotides read TGTGCCAGCAGCGGACAGAACACCGGGGAGCTGTTTTTT.

This clone was observed once. The chain uses TRBV24-1 and TRBJ1-2; 7 positions agree with TRBD1. The V and J ends lost 2 bases and 4 bases, in that order; junction bases with no gene match: 9. Germline loops: CDR1 KGHDR, CDR2 SFDVKD. The CDR3 runs to 16 residues. CDR3: CATSDSSGGRSYGYTF. The CDR3, as DNA: TGTGCCACCAGTGATTCTTCAGGGGGGCGTAGCTATGGCTACACCTTC.

The chain couples TRBV27 to TRBJ2-1; D might be TRBD2 (6 bases). The germline V and J ends were trimmed by 8 bases and 7 bases, with 18 bases remaining between them. Germline-derived CDR1 and CDR2 are MNHEY and SMNVEV (reference sequence). There are 14 residues in the CDR3. CDR3 DNA sequence: TGTGCCAGCCTCAGCCCTATGGGGAGGAATGAGCAGTTCTTC. Amino acids: CASLSPMGRNEQFF.

The gene calls are TRBV4-2 and TRBJ1-6; D is possibly TRBD1 (6 bases). The V gene lost 7 bases and the J gene lost 6 bases, with 16 bases spanning the gap. This CDR3 has 15 amino acids. Per the germline V gene, CDR1 is LGHNA and CDR2 is YNFKEQ. CDR3 protein: CASTLTTGPNSPLHF. The CDR3, as DNA: TGTGCCAGCACCCTCACGACAGGACCTAATTCACCCCTCCACTTT.

V is TRBV6-5 and J is TRBJ2-1, with D perhaps TRBD1 (6 bases). Germline V lookup: CDR1 MNHEY, CDR2 SVGAGI. The CDR3 extends over 12 amino acids. Trimming shortened V by 8 bases and J by 8 bases, and 13 bases separated the two germline ends. CDR3 DNA: TGTGCCAGCGGGGGCTTTGCGGATGAGCAGTTCTTC. As protein: CASGGFADEQFF.